This entry lists 27 T cell receptor beta chains sequenced from one sample in a study of shared clonotypes between healthy human individuals. Here immunoSEQ multiplex PCR was the method, and the copy in TCRdb shows in-frame clones only, minus some. The sample contains roughly 2 million clones, roughly 94% of which appear only once. Sequencing was carried out using naive CD4+ T cells sorted from blood. Subset meaning: CD45RA+ positively selected. Receptor source: a man younger than 35 in good health.

The chain carries TRBV7-3 and TRBJ1-2; 7 bases line up with TRBD1. Trimming removed 0 bases from V and 6 bases from J; junction bases left unmatched: 1. Per germline, CDR1 SGHTA and CDR2 FQGTGA. The CDR3 runs to 13 residues. The CDR3 nucleotides read TGTGCCAGCAGCTTAACCGGGACAGATGGCTACACCTTC. Translated, it gives CASSLTGTDGYTF.

This CDR3 reads CASSLNSASTDTQYF. In DNA, the CDR3 is TGCGCCAGCAGCTTGAATTCGGCGAGCACAGATACGCAGTATTTT. J is TRBJ2-3 and V is TRBV5-1; D not certain. Trimming pared 1 base from V and 0 bases from J, leaving 9 bases between. CDR1 SGHRS and CDR2 YFSETQ come from the germline V gene. The CDR3 is 15 residues long.

V is TRBV10-3 and J is TRBJ2-6; TRBD2 agrees at 10 bases. With 7 bases clipped from V and 0 bases from J, the junction kept 6 bases outside the gene matches. This CDR3 spans 17 amino acids. The germline CDR1 and CDR2 sequences are ENHRY and SYGVKD. The CDR3 DNA reads as TGTGCCATCACAGTAGCGGGAGGCCTCTCTGGGGCCAACGTCCTGACTTTC. Amino acids: CAITVAGGLSGANVLTF.

With respect to this clone: The same CDR3 also results from other DNA sequences found in this sample. The V call is TRBV18, the J call TRBJ2-1; 10 nucleotides line up with TRBD1. The germline CDR1 and CDR2 sequences are KGHSH and LQKENI. CDR3 length: 15 amino acids. V trimming: 3 bases; J trimming: 6 bases; junction bases outside the gene matches: 5. DNA of the CDR3: TGTGCCAGCTCACCTAGACAGGGGGCAGGCAATGAGCAGTTCTTC. Encoded protein: CASSPRQGAGNEQFF.

The chain uses TRBV10-3 and TRBJ1-5; 9 positions match TRBD1. The germline gives CDR1 ENHRY, CDR2 SYGVKD. CDR3 length: 14 residues. V shed 6 bases and J 7 bases; nucleotides not matched to a gene: 7. Written as DNA, the CDR3 is TGTGCCATCAGGGATGACAGGGGGAGACAGCCCCAGCATTTT. Protein product: CAIRDDRGRQPQHF.

About this clone itself: The same CDR3 is also encoded by other DNA sequences in this sample. V is TRBV19 and J is TRBJ2-7, with 7 bases matching TRBD2. Germline assignment: CDR1 LNHDA and CDR2 SQIVND (reference sequence). The CDR3 loop spans 15 amino acids. V was pared by 1 base and J by 0 bases, with 3 bases of the junction left unmatched. The CDR3 is CASSIVGGSSYEQYF. CDR3 coding DNA: TGTGCCAGTAGTATAGTAGGCGGGAGCTCCTACGAGCAGTACTTC.

This sequence joins TRBV11-3 and TRBJ2-6; 9 bases map to TRBD1. The CDR3 has 17 amino acids. Per the germline V gene, CDR1 is SGHNT and CDR2 is YENEEA. Trimming took 5 bases from V and 0 from J; bases not matched to a gene: 5. The CDR3 sequence is CASSLGTGSSGANVLTF. CDR3 coding DNA: TGTGCCAGCAGCCTCGGGACAGGGAGCTCTGGGGCCAACGTCCTGACTTTC.

The chain is built from TRBV2 and TRBJ2-6; D is possibly TRBD1 (6 bases). This CDR3 region has 16 residues. With 6 bases removed from V and 0 bases from J, the gap between germline ends came to 12 bases. In germline, CDR1 is SNHLY, CDR2 FYNNEI. The CDR3 is CASRATGSSGANVLTF. In DNA, the CDR3 is TGTGCCAGCAGAGCTACAGGGAGCTCTGGGGCCAACGTCCTGACTTTC.

For this clone: The same CDR3 can be traced to other DNA sequences in this sample. The genes are TRBV6-5 and TRBJ1-2, with a tentative D call TRBD1 (5 bases). V lost 5 bases and J lost 4, with 11 bases in between. Germline V gene sequence: CDR1 MNHEY, CDR2 SVGAGI. The CDR3 has 13 amino acids. CDR3 DNA sequence: TGTGCCAGCAGTCGGGGGGGAACCTATGGCTACACCTTC. The encoded protein is CASSRGGTYGYTF.

The rearrangement joins TRBV10-3 to TRBJ1-5, with TRBD1 identical over 8 bases. CDR1 and CDR2 (germline): ENHRY, SYGVKD. J was trimmed by 4 bases and V by 0 bases; bases with no gene match: 5. The CDR3 length is 16 residues. The CDR3 sequence is CAISESRQGANQPQHF. In DNA, the CDR3 is TGTGCCATCAGTGAGTCGAGGCAGGGGGCAAATCAGCCCCAGCATTTT.

Only a few counts were recorded for this clone. The chain uses TRBV9 and TRBJ1-2; D remains ambiguous. Germline V CDR1 and CDR2: SGDLS, YYNGEE. This CDR3 comprises 14 residues. The ends were cut back, 0 bases at V and 4 bases at J, with 10 bases in the middle. The CDR3 loop reads CASSVGKGSYGYTF. CDR3 bases: TGTGCCAGCAGCGTAGGTAAGGGATCCTATGGCTACACCTTC.

The chain recombines TRBV5-1 with TRBJ2-2; maybe TRBD1 (6 bases). The germline V gene has CDR1 SGHRS and CDR2 YFSETQ. With 0 bases removed from V and 7 bases from J, the gap between germline ends came to 13 bases. This CDR3 spans 15 amino acids. The DNA for the CDR3 is TGCGCCAGCAGCTTGGGGGGGCTGCGTGGCGGGGAGCTGTTTTTT. It codes for CASSLGGLRGGELFF.

This chain connects TRBV5-1 to TRBJ2-1; 10 positions agree with TRBD1. This CDR3 spans 17 amino acids. Trimming cost V 2 bases and J 4 bases; bases outside gene matches: 9. Germline lookup yields CDR1 SGHRS and CDR2 YFSETQ. In nucleotides, the CDR3 is TGCGCCAGCAGCTTTTCCAGGGGACAGGGGCTTTACAATGAGCAGTTCTTC. It specifies CASSFSRGQGLYNEQFF.

This rearrangement joins TRBV11-2 to TRBJ2-7, with TRBD1 as a possible D gene (7 bases). The CDR3 is made up of 15 amino acids. Looked up from germline, CDR1 is SGHAT and CDR2 is FQNNGV. V was clipped by 5 bases and J by 2 bases, with 16 bases between them. The CDR3 bases are TGTGCCAGCAGCCACCCGTCAGGGGGGACCTACGAGCAGTACTTC. Translation: CASSHPSGGTYEQYF.

The chain combines TRBV5-1 with TRBJ1-4; D uncertain. This CDR3 is 15 amino acids long. V was pared by 1 base and J by 5 bases, with 12 bases between. CDR1 and CDR2 (germline): SGHRS, YFSETQ. In nucleotides, the CDR3 is TGCGCCAGCAGCTTGTCGGGGAGCGGGAATGAAAAACTGTTTTTT. Its protein is CASSLSGSGNEKLFF.

The chain is built from TRBV10-3 and TRBJ2-1, with 9 positions matching TRBD1. J gave up 5 bases and V 9 bases, and 8 bases lay outside the gene matches. Germline assignment: CDR1 ENHRY and CDR2 SYGVKD. This CDR3 is built from 14 residues. CDR3 loop: CAIRGDRVHNEQFF. CDR3 coding DNA: TGTGCCATAAGAGGGGACAGGGTCCACAATGAGCAGTTCTTC.

This chain connects TRBV30 to TRBJ2-1; TRBD2 matches 9 bases. Germline lookup yields CDR1 GTSNPN and CDR2 SVGIG (reference sequence). This CDR3 contains 15 residues. V shed 0 bases, J shed 7 bases, and the junction held 7 bases outside the gene matches. In DNA, the CDR3 is TGTGCCTGGAGTGTTGGTGGGACTAGCCGAAATGAGCAGTTCTTC. Translation gives CAWSVGGTSRNEQFF.

This clone was counted a few times. The V call is TRBV5-1, the J call TRBJ1-6, with 8 bases identical to TRBD1. In germline, CDR1 is SGHRS, CDR2 YFSETQ. J lost 7 bases, V lost 1 base, and 4 bases had no gene match. This CDR3 spans 15 amino acids. As DNA, the CDR3 is TGCGCCAGCAGCTTGACGACAGGGGTGAATTCACCCCTCCACTTT. It encodes CASSLTTGVNSPLHF.

The V gene is TRBV7-9, the J gene TRBJ1-1, with no clear D. The CDR3 has 12 amino acids. The V gene's germline CDR1 is SEHNR and CDR2 FQNEAQ (reference sequence). V shed 5 bases and J shed 2 bases, with 6 bases lying between them. The CDR3 reads CASSANNTEAFF. In nucleotides, the CDR3 is TGTGCCAGCAGCGCTAACAACACTGAAGCTTTCTTT.

CDR3 sequence (DNA): TGTGCCAGCAGACTAGCGGGAGGGCATGAGCAGTTCTTC. Its protein is CASRLAGGHEQFF. V usage is TRBV7-8 and J usage is TRBJ2-1, with 13 nucleotides matching TRBD2. With V trimmed by 6 bases and J by 8 bases, 1 base remained unmatched. From germline, CDR1 is SGHVS and CDR2 FQNEAQ. This CDR3 region has 13 residues.

J is TRBJ2-7 and V is TRBV30, with D maybe TRBD1 (5 bases). CDR3 length equals 13 residues. Per the germline V gene, CDR1 is GTSNPN and CDR2 is SVGIG (reference sequence). The ends were cut back, 3 bases at V and 3 bases at J, with 12 bases in the middle. CDR3 sequence: CAWSGHENYEQYF. In DNA form, the CDR3 reads TGTGCCTGGAGCGGACACGAGAACTACGAGCAGTACTTC.

This clone was observed once. Mismatch with germline at one junction end may stem from a read error. The rearrangement joins TRBV27 to TRBJ2-4; 7 bases match TRBD1. Germline V gene sequence: CDR1 MNHEY, CDR2 SMNVEV (reference sequence). The CDR3 is 13 residues long. CDR3 in amino acids: CASSSGPGTAPHF. The CDR3 DNA is TGTGCCAGCAGCTCCGGGCCCGGGACAGCGCCTCACTTC.

The V call is TRBV19, the J call TRBJ1-3; a possible D gene is TRBD1 (5 bases). Germline V gene sequence: CDR1 LNHDA, CDR2 SQIVND (reference sequence). There are 17 residues in the CDR3. V shed 3 bases and J shed 0 bases, with 15 bases lying between them. CDR3 DNA: TGTGCCAGTAGTATGGGGCCACATACCTTCTCTGGAAACACCATATATTTT. Translated, it gives CASSMGPHTFSGNTIYF. Supplemented by reference TRBV19 and TRBJ1-3, the full variable domain reads DGGITQSPKYLFRKEGQNVTLSCEQNLNHDAMYWYRQDPGQGLRLIYYSQIVNDFQKGDIAEGYSVSREKKESFPLTVTSAQKNPTAFYLCASSMGPHTFSGNTIYFGEGSWLTVV.

The chain combines TRBV28 with TRBJ2-7, with a tentative D call TRBD1 (6 bases). The CDR3 runs to 12 residues. The germline V gene encodes CDR1 MDHEN and CDR2 SYDVKM. The V end was cut by 8 bases, the J end by 2 bases, with 10 bases between. The CDR3 DNA reads TGTGCCAGCGAGACAGGCACCTACGAGCAGTACTTC. It codes for CASETGTYEQYF.

The rearrangement links TRBV19 to TRBJ1-3; D not certain. The CDR3 sequence is 13 residues long. Germline V lookup: CDR1 LNHDA, CDR2 SQIVND (reference sequence). With 4 bases removed from V and 9 bases from J, the gap between germline ends came to 13 bases. CDR3 amino acids: CASSTTPPGTIYF. The CDR3 DNA reads TGTGCCAGTAGTACAACACCCCCCGGCACCATATATTTT.

The genes are TRBV2 and TRBJ2-2; 9 nucleotides agree with TRBD2. The CDR3 totals 15 residues. Germline assignment: CDR1 SNHLY and CDR2 FYNNEI. Losses at the gene ends were 6 bases for V and 6 bases for J; bases not matched to a gene: 8. CDR3 DNA sequence: TGTGCCAGCAGCCCCAGGGGCGGGAGGGCCGGGGAGCTGTTTTTT. Protein: CASSPRGGRAGELFF.

The chain links TRBV27 to TRBJ1-2; 8 bases line up with TRBD1. CDR3 length: 11 amino acids. Per the germline V gene, CDR1 is MNHEY and CDR2 is SMNVEV (reference sequence). V was pared by 8 bases and J by 5 bases, with 1 base of the junction left unmatched. CDR3 region: CASRTGYGYTF. Here the CDR3 DNA reads TGTGCCAGCCGGACAGGGTATGGCTACACCTTC.